These T cell receptor beta chains were read from a single sample in a study of tumor-infiltrating lymphocytes in primary liver carcinoma. TCRdb re-derived calls from the multiplex PCR reads in MiXCR, one entry per CDR3 protein. The sample contains 100,000 or so distinct CDR3 sequences, approximately 68% of which appear only once. Material: liver tumor tissue from sampling region 5. The source is an older woman with primary liver carcinoma and hepatitis B virus infection. CDR3s include the opening cysteine and the closing phenylalanine or tryptophan.

j_gene,v_gene,CDR3aa
TRBJ2-1,TRBV7-8,CASSQRTSSYNEQFF
TRBJ2-7,TRBV6-5,CASGCRLGSQSYEQYF
TRBJ1-1,TRBV12-3/TRBV12-4,CANCLGRMNTEAFF
TRBJ2-1,TRBV6-2/TRBV6-3,CASSYVSGGRGEQFF
TRBJ2-3,TRBV10-2,CASSFRGWDLTDTQYF
TRBJ1-4,TRBV11-2,CASSMPGGREKLFF
TRBJ2-1,TRBV28,CARSLLGGRVNEQFF
TRBJ2-7,TRBV6-2/TRBV6-3,CASSTGQPNSYERYF
TRBJ1-1,TRBV5-1,CASSGAGNRGTEAFF
TRBJ2-5,TRBV7-9,CASSLGTLSVSGETQYF
TRBJ2-7,TRBV5-6,CTSSLQGVVYEQYF
TRBJ2-7,TRBV28,CASTLPGGYEQYF
TRBJ2-1,TRBV7-3,CASSLEDRSRNEQFF
TRBJ1-4,TRBV5-4,CASSLQGGEKLFF
TRBJ2-5,TRBV6-6,CASSHPRGGAAQETQYF
TRBJ2-7,TRBV10-3,CAISESLSGQGYEQYF
TRBJ2-2,TRBV28,CASSRPGGPNTGELFF
TRBJ1-1,TRBV30,CAWSVLGRERETEAFF
TRBJ2-1,TRBV4-2,CASSTSSYNEQFF
TRBJ1-5,TRBV6-6,CASSSGTVNNQPQHF
TRBJ1-2,TRBV6-1,CVSSANYGYTF
TRBJ2-2,TRBV11-2,CASNPPQGPTGELFF
TRBJ1-5,TRBV12-3/TRBV12-4,CASSSRQGAGPQHF
TRBJ2-2,TRBV7-9,CASSPQGTRANTGELFF
TRBJ2-6,TRBV28,CASTLSEASVLTF
TRBJ2-2,TRBV11-3,CASGNHKNTGELFF
TRBJ2-7,TRBV11-2,CVSSLDPAGTYEWYF
TRBJ1-2,TRBV6-6,CASRLLGDRGRHNYGYTF
TRBJ2-1,TRBV6-1,CAISRRYNEQFF
TRBJ1-3,TRBV6-1,CDGTGDSGNTIYF
TRBJ1-1,TRBV10-3,CAISEGGMNTEAFF
TRBJ1-2,TRBV6-6,CASSSGRYNYGYTF
TRBJ2-2,TRBV12-3/TRBV12-4,CASSLSGPRARELIF
TRBJ2-3,TRBV6-5,CASSYSVSTDTQYF
TRBJ1-1,TRBV6-1,CTSSYRGNTEAFF
TRBJ2-1,TRBV11-2,CASSTNSERSNEQFF
TRBJ2-1,TRBV10-1,CAGSEGVSYNEQSF
TRBJ1-5,TRBV29-1,CSVSDLRNQPQHF
TRBJ2-3,TRBV11-2,CASSLGTSGSADTQYF
TRBJ1-2,TRBV28,CASSPGTNNYGYTF
TRBJ2-7,TRBV11-2,CASSIESKAEQYF
TRBJ1-1,TRBV5-1,CASSPGTASNTEAFF
TRBJ2-5,TRBV29-1,CSVDPGFGFAETQYF
TRBJ2-2,TRBV5-1,CASRLGNTGEPFF
TRBJ2-1,TRBV6-1,CANATGVNHEQFF
TRBJ2-5,TRBV24-1,CATQKGGGQETQYF
TRBJ2-7,TRBV14,CASSLQKGQGRVMTDEQYF
TRBJ2-3,TRBV11-2,CASGLETGSTDTQYF
TRBJ2-5,TRBV4-1,CASSQGDRGNQETQYF
TRBJ2-7,TRBV11-2,CASSSGKNEQYF
TRBJ1-2,TRBV25-1,CANSEGRMSYTF
TRBJ2-3,TRBV11-2,CASIPHREADTQYF
TRBJ2-5,TRBV28,CASSSRTCSQETQYF
TRBJ1-5,TRBV9,CTSSQGVDNQPQHF
TRBJ2-7,TRBV20-1,CSARDILAGDYEQYF